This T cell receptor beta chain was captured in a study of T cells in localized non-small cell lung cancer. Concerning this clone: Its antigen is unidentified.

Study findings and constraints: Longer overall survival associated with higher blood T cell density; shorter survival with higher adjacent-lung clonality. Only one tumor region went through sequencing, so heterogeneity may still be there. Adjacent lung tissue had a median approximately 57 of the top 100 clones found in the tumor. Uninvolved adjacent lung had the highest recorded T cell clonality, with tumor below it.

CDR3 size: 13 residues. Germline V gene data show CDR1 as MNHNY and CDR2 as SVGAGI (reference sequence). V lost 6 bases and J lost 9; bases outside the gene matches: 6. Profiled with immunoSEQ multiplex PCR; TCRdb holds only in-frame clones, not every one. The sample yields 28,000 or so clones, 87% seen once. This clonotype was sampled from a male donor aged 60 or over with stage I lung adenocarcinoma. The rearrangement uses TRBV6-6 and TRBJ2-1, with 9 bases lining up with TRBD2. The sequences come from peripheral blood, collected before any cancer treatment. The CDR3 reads CASSLSGGGEQFF. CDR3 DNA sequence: TGTGCCAGCAGCCTTAGCGGGGGTGGTGAGCAGTTCTTC.